The TCR beta chain under discussion was sequenced for a study of identical twins. Comment on this clonotype: The junction departs from the called germline gene at one end, perhaps through a read error.

TCRdb re-called the 5' RACE reads through MiXCR, storing one row per CDR3 protein. The table records around 670,000 distinct CDR3 sequences, less than 7% of them present only once. CDR3 size: 12 residues. The J gene is TRBJ2-2, the V gene TRBV12-3 or TRBV12-4, with D perhaps TRBD2 (6 bases). The sequencing input was naive T cells sorted from blood. This receptor was obtained from a man between 18 and 35 years old in good health. This CDR3 reads CACSSGPGELFF. The CDR3, as DNA: TGTGCCTGCAGCAGCGGGCCCGGGGAGCTGTTTTTT.